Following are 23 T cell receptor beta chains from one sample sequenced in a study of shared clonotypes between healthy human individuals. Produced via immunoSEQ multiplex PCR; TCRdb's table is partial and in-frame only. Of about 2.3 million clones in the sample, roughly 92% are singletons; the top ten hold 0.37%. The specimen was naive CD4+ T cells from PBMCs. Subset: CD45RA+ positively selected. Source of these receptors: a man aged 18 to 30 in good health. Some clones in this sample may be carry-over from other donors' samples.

Here the CDR3 DNA reads TGTGCCAGCAGCTGGCAGACCCGCACAGATACGCAGTATTTT. The encoded protein is CASSWQTRTDTQYF. This chain joins TRBV7-9 and TRBJ2-3; no reliable D call. The CDR3 runs to 14 residues. CDR1 is SEHNR, CDR2 FQNEAQ, per germline (reference sequence). V lost 4 bases to trimming and J lost 1 base, with 9 bases between them.

The CDR3 protein is CSGAPGGLETQYF. The CDR3 DNA reads as TGCAGCGGTGCTCCGGGGGGGCTTGAGACCCAGTACTTC. This chain uses TRBV29-1 with TRBJ2-5; 8 nucleotides align to TRBD2. CDR3 length: 13 amino acids. Germline trimming cut 7 bases from V and 5 bases from J; bases unmatched to any gene: 9. Germline CDR1 and CDR2: SQVTM and ANQGSEA.

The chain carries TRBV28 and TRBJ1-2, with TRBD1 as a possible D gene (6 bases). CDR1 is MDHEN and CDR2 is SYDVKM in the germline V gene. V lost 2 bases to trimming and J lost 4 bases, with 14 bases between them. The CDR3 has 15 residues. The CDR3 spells CASSLPDRALYGYTF. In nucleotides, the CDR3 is TGTGCCAGCAGTTTACCGGACAGAGCCCTCTATGGCTACACCTTC.

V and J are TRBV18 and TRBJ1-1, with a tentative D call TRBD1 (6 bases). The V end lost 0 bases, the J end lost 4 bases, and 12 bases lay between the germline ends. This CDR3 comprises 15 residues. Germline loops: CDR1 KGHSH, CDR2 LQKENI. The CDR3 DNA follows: TGTGCCAGCTCACCACCACAGGGACGAAGCACTGAAGCTTTCTTT. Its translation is CASSPPQGRSTEAFF.

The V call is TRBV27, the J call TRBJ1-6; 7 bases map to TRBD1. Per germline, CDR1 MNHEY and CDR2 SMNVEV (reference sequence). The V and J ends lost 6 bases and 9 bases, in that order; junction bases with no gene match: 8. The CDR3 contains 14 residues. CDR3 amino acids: CASRPTGSSSPLHF. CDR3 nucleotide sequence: TGTGCCAGCAGGCCGACAGGGTCCTCTTCACCCCTCCACTTT.

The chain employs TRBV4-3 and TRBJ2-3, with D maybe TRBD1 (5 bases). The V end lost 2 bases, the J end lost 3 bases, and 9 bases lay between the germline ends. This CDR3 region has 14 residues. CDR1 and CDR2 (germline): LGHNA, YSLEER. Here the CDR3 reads CASSQRQLTDTQYF. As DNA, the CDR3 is TGCGCCAGCAGCCAAAGACAGCTTACAGATACGCAGTATTTT.

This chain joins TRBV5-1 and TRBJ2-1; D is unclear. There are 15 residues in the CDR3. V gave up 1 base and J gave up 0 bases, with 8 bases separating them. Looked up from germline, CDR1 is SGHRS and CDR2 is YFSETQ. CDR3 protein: CASSLFQHSYNEQFF. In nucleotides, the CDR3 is TGCGCCAGCAGCTTGTTTCAGCACTCCTACAATGAGCAGTTCTTC.

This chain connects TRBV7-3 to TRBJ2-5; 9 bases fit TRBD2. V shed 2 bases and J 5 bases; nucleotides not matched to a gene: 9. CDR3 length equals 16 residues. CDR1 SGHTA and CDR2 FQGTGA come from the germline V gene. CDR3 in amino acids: CASSLRGGRAGETQYF. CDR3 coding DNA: TGTGCCAGCAGCTTACGAGGCGGGAGGGCCGGTGAGACCCAGTACTTC.

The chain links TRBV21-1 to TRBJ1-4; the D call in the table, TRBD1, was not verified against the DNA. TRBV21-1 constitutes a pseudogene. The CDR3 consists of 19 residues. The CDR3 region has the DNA TGTGCCAGCAGCAAAGACAGGCGGCAGGGGTCGGCAACTAATGAAAAACTGTTTTTT. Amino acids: CASSKDRRQGSATNEKLFF.

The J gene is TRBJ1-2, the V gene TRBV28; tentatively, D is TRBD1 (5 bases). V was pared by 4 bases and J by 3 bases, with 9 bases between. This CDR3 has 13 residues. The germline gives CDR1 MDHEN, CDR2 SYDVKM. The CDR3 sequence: CASSSGPYYGYTF. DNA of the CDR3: TGTGCCAGCAGTTCGGGACCATACTATGGCTACACCTTC.

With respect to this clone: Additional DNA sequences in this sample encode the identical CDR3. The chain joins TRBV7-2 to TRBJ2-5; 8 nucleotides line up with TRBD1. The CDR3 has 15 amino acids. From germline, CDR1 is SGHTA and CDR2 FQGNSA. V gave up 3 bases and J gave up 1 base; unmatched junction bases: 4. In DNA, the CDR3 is TGTGCCAGCAGCTTGGCTGGACAGGGCCAAGAGACCCAGTACTTC. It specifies CASSLAGQGQETQYF.

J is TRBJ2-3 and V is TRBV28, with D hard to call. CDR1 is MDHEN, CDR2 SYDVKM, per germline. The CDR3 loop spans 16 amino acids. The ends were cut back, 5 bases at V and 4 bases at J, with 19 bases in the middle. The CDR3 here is CASSPGRFFWADTQYF. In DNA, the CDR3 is TGTGCCAGCAGTCCAGGACGGTTTTTTTGGGCAGATACGCAGTATTTT.

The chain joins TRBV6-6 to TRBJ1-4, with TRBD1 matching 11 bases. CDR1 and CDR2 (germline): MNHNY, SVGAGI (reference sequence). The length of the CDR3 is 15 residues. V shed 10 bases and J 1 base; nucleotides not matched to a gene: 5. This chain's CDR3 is CATGQGALTNEKLFF. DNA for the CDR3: TGTGCCACCGGACAGGGGGCCCTAACTAATGAAAAACTGTTTTTT.

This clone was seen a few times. The CDR3: CASSSSGGLNTEAFF. CDR3 DNA sequence: TGTGCCAGCAGCTCGTCGGGGGGGCTGAACACTGAAGCTTTCTTT. The chain uses TRBV7-9 and TRBJ1-1; D perhaps matches TRBD1 (6 bases). Germline V gives CDR1 SEHNR, CDR2 FQNEAQ (reference sequence). V lost 4 bases and J 0 bases, leaving 12 bases between the germline ends. The CDR3 totals 15 residues.

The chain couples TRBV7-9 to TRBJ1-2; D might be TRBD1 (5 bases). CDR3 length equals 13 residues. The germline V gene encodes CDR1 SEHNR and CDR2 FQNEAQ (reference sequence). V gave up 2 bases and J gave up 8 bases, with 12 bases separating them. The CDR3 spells CASSLSSGSGYTF. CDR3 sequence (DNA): TGTGCCAGCAGCTTAAGCTCAGGGTCCGGCTACACCTTC.

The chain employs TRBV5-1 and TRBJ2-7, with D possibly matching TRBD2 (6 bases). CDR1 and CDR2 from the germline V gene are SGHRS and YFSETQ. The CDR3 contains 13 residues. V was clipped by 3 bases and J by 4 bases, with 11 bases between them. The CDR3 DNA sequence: TGCGCCAGCAGCTGGATGACTAGTTACGAGCAGTACTTC. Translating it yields CASSWMTSYEQYF.

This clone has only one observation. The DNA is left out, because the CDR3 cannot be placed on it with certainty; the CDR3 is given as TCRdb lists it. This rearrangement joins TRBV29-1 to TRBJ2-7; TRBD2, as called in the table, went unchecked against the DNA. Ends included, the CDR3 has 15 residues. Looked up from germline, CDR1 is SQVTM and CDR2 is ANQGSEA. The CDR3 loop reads CSVGTGTSGTRTIHF.

CDR3 bases: TGTGCCAGCAGTGAAAGGCGAGCGGGAGGGAAAAATGAGCAGTTCTTC. Protein product: CASSERRAGGKNEQFF. This chain uses TRBV2 with TRBJ2-1; 10 nucleotides align to TRBD2. CDR3 size: 16 residues. V was pared by 2 bases and J by 7 bases, with 8 bases of the junction left unmatched. CDR1 is SNHLY and CDR2 is FYNNEI in the germline V gene.

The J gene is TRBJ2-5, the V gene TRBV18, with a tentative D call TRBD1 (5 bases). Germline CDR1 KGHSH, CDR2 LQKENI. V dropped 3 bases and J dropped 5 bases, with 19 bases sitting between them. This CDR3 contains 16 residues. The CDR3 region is CASSPPGAGLRETQYF. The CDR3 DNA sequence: TGTGCCAGCTCACCCCCTGGGGCAGGCCTCAGGGAGACCCAGTACTTC. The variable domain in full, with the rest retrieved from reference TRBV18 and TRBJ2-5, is NAGVMQNPRHLVRRRGQEARLRCSPMKGHSHVYWYRQLPEEGLKFMVYLQKENIIDESGMPKERFSAEFPKEGPSILRIQQVVRGDSAAYFCASSPPGAGLRETQYFGPGTRLLVL.

CDR3 amino acids: CASSLVVRRYQETQYF. CDR3 nucleotide sequence: TGCGCCAGCAGCTTGGTGGTACGGCGCTACCAAGAGACCCAGTACTTC. This chain connects TRBV5-1 to TRBJ2-5, with unresolved D. The ends were cut back, 0 bases at V and 0 bases at J, with 12 bases in the middle. The CDR3 runs 16 residues. Germline CDR1 SGHRS, CDR2 YFSETQ.

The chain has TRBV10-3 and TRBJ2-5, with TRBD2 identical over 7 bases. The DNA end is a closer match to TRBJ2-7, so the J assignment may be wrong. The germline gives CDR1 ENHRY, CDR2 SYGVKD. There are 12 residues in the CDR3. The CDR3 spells CATRLGGYEQYF. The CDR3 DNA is TGTGCCACCCGACTCGGGGGGTACGAGCAGTACTTC.

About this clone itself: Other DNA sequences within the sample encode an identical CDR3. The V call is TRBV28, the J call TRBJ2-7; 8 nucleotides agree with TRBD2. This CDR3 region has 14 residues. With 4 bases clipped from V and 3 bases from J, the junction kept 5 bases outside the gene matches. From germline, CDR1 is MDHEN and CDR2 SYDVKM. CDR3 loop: CASSSPGGLYEQYF. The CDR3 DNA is TGTGCCAGCAGTTCCCCGGGAGGGCTCTACGAGCAGTACTTC.

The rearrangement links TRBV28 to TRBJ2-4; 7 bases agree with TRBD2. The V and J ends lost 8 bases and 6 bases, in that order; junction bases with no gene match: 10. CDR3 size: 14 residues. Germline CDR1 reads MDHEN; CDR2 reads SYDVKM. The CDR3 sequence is CASAIGGSGNIQYF. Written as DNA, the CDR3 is TGTGCCAGCGCTATCGGGGGGTCGGGAAACATTCAGTACTTC.